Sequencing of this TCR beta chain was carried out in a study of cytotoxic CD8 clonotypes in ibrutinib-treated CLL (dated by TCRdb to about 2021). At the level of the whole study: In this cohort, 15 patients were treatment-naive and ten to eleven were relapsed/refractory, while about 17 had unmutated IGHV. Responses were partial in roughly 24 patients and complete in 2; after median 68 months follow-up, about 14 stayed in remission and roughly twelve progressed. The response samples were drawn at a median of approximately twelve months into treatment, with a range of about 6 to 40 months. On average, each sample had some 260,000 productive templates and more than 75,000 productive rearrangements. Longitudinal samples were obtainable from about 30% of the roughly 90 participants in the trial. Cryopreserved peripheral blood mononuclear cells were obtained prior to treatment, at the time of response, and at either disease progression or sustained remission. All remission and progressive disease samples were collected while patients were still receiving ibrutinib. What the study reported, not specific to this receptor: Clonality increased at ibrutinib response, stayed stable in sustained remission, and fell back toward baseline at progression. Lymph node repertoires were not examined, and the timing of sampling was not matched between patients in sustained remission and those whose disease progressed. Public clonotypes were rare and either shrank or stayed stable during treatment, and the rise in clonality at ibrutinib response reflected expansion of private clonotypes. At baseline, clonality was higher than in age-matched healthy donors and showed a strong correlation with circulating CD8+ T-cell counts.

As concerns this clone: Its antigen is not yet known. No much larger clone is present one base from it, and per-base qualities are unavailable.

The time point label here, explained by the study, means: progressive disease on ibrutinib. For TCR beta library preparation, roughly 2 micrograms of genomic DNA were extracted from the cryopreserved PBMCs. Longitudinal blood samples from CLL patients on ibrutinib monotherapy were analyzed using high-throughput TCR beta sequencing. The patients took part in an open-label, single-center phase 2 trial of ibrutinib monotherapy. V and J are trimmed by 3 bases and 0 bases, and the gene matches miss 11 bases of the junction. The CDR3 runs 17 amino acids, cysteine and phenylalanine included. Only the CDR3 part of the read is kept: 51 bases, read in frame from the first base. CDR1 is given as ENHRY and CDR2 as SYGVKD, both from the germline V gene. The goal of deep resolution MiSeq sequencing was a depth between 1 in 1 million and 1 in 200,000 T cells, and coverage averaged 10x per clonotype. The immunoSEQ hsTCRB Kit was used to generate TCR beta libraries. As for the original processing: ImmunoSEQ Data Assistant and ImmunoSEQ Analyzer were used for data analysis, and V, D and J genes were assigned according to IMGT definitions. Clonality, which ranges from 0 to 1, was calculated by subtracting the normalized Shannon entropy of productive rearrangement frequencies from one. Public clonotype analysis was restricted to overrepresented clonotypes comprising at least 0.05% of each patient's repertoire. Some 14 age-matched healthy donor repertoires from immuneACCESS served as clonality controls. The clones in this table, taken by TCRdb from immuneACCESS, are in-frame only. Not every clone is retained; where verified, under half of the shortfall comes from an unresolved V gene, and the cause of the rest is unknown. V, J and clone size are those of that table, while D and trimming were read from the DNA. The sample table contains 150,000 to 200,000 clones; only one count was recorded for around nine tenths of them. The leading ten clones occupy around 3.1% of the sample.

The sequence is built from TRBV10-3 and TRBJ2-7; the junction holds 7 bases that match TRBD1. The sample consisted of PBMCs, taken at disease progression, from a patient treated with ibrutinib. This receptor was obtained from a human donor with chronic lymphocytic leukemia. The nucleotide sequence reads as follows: TGTGCCATCAGTGACCCACGGACAGGTGTGAGCTCCTACGAGCAGTACTTC. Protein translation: CAISDPRTGVSSYEQYF.